Listed here are 5 T cell receptor beta chains from one sample, sequenced in a study of blood T cell repertoires in COVID-19. Generated by immunoSEQ multiplex PCR, the TCRdb table keeps only in-frame clones and is missing some. The sample has tens of thousands of clones; 75% to 90% are singletons. The specimen was peripheral blood. These receptors came from a man older than 75 with COVID-19, enrolled during active disease.

The rearrangement uses TRBV6-5 and TRBJ1-5; D may be TRBD1 (5 bases). Trimming took off 0 bases at V and 4 bases at J, with 10 bases between the two ends. The germline V gene encodes CDR1 MNHEY and CDR2 SVGAGI. This CDR3 is built from 15 residues. CDR3 sequence: CASSYSRARNQPQHF. The CDR3 DNA is TGTGCCAGCAGTTACTCCAGGGCCCGTAATCAGCCCCAGCATTTT.

This clone came up once. The chain carries TRBV5-1 and TRBJ1-3; D may be TRBD1 (5 bases). Per the germline V gene, CDR1 is SGHRS and CDR2 is YFSETQ. Trimming cost V 3 bases and J 0 bases, with 10 bases left between them. This CDR3 contains 15 residues. The CDR3 DNA follows: TGCGCCAGCAGCTGGGGGGACCCCTCTGGAAACACCATATATTTT. This gives the protein CASSWGDPSGNTIYF.

CDR3 amino acids: CASSQLDRETEAFF. The CDR3, as DNA: TGTGCCAGCAGCCAACTCGACAGGGAAACTGAAGCTTTCTTT. The chain employs TRBV3-1 (or the pseudogene TRBV3-2) and TRBJ1-1; 7 bases fit TRBD1. The V gene's germline CDR1 is LGHDT and CDR2 YNNKEL (reference sequence). J gave up 5 bases and V 2 bases, and 5 bases lay outside the gene matches. CDR3 size: 14 residues.

This clone occurred a few times. The chain recombines TRBV7-8 with TRBJ2-7; TRBD1 matches 9 bases. With 2 bases clipped from V and 4 bases from J, the junction kept 3 bases outside the gene matches. The CDR3 spans 14 residues. CDR1 is SGHVS, CDR2 FQNEAQ, per germline. CDR3 region: CASSLLGQGYEQYF. Here the CDR3 DNA reads TGTGCCAGCAGCTTACTGGGACAGGGTTACGAGCAGTACTTC. Variable domain in full (rest from reference TRBV7-8 and TRBJ2-7): GAGVSQSPRYKVAKRGQDVALRCDPISGHVSLFWYQQALGQGPEFLTYFQNEAQLDKSGLPSDRFFAERPEGSVSTLKIQRTQQEDSAVYLCASSLLGQGYEQYFGPGTRLTVT.

This chain joins TRBV7-9 and TRBJ2-7; D is perhaps TRBD1 (6 bases). V lost 5 bases and J 2 bases, leaving 10 bases between the germline ends. This CDR3 has 13 amino acids. The germline gives CDR1 SEHNR, CDR2 FQNEAQ (reference sequence). The CDR3 nucleotides are TGTGCCAGCAGCCCTGGACAGCCCTACGAGCAGTACTTC. Its translation is CASSPGQPYEQYF. The full variable domain, rest sourced from reference TRBV7-9 and TRBJ2-7, is DTGVSQNPRHKITKRGQNVTFRCDPISEHNRLYWYRQTLGQGPEFLTYFQNEAQLEKSRLLSDRFSAERPKGSFSTLEIQRTEQGDSAMYLCASSPGQPYEQYFGPGTRLTVT.